This is a list of T cell receptor beta chains from one sample in a study of early T cells in non-severe SARS-CoV-2 infection. TCRdb reprocessed the 5' RACE reads via MiXCR and lists one record per CDR3 protein. The data contain tens of thousands of distinct CDR3 sequences, around 5.7% of them singletons. Sequencing was performed on whole blood. Receptors were obtained from an adult who was a healthcare worker with PCR-confirmed SARS-CoV-2 infection or an uninfected control (not recorded which). CDR3s include the opening cysteine and the closing phenylalanine or tryptophan. The D gene is left open where the match is weak. Rows give clone size only sometimes, using once, few, many, or a class for an expanded clone.

abundance	j_gene	d_gene	v_gene	CDR3aa	CDR3nt
many	TRBJ1-5	TRBD1	TRBV9	CASSAGQGHQPQHF	TGTGCCAGCAGCGCTGGACAGGGTCATCAGCCCCAGCATTTT
few	TRBJ2-7	NA	TRBV2	CASSEVGGLSYEQYF	TGTGCCAGCAGTGAAGTGGGGGGGCTGTCCTACGAGCAGTACTTC
many	TRBJ2-1	NA	TRBV20-1	CSARVRGKGNEQFF	TGCAGTGCTAGAGTCAGGGGAAAGGGCAATGAGCAGTTCTTC
many	TRBJ2-5	TRBD2	TRBV7-9	CASSFSGGPQETQYF	TGTGCCAGCAGCTTTAGCGGGGGACCTCAAGAGACCCAGTACTTC
many	TRBJ2-1	TRBD2	TRBV18	CASHSGGTYNEQFF	TGTGCCAGCCACAGCGGGGGAACCTACAATGAGCAGTTCTTC
many	TRBJ1-2	NA	TRBV20-1	CSALQTDHKDSGYTF	TGCAGTGCTCTCCAGACGGATCACAAGGACAGCGGCTACACCTTC
few	TRBJ1-5	NA	TRBV27	CASSPRPGFVQPQHF	TGTGCCAGCAGCCCCCGGCCAGGGTTTGTTCAGCCCCAGCATTTT
many	TRBJ1-5	NA	TRBV20-1	CSARVLSGTSGNQPQHF	TGCAGTGCTAGAGTCCTATCCGGGACATCCGGTAATCAGCCCCAGCATTTT
few	TRBJ1-2	NA	TRBV5-4	CASSFSGADYGYTF	TGTGCCAGCAGCTTCTCCGGGGCTGACTATGGCTACACCTTC
many	TRBJ2-2	TRBD2	TRBV20-1	CSAFRTSIGELFF	TGCAGTGCTTTCCGGACTAGCATCGGGGAGCTGTTTTTT
many	TRBJ2-5	TRBD2	TRBV11-2	CASSLSSGGLGTQYF	TGTGCCAGCAGCTTGAGTAGCGGGGGCCTAGGGACCCAGTACTTC
many	TRBJ2-1	TRBD1	TRBV7-2	CASSELTGVDEQFF	TGTGCCAGCAGCGAGTTAACAGGGGTCGATGAGCAGTTCTTC
many	TRBJ2-4	NA	TRBV6-6	CASSYPSAAQYF	TGTGCCAGCAGTTACCCTAGCGCGGCCCAGTACTTC
NA	TRBJ2-3	NA	TRBV2	CASWWGSSTDTQYF	TGTGCCAGCTGGTGGGGCTCTAGCACAGATACGCAGTATTTT
many	TRBJ2-7	NA	TRBV12-3/TRBV12-4	CASSPGGYEQYF	TGTGCCAGCTCCCCCGGGGGCTACGAGCAGTACTTC
many	TRBJ1-5	NA	TRBV5-5	CASSLVGGYSNQPQHF	TGTGCCAGCAGTCTTGTGGGAGGGTATAGCAATCAGCCCCAGCATTTT
few	TRBJ2-3	NA	TRBV7-6	CASPQTGLRTDTQYF	TGTGCCAGCCCCCAAACCGGCCTTCGCACAGATACGCAGTATTTT
many	TRBJ1-1	NA	TRBV5-1	CASSLDSNTEAFF	TGCGCCAGCAGCTTGGACAGTAACACTGAAGCTTTCTTT
few	TRBJ2-1	NA	TRBV6-6	CASSYSPDPEQFF	TGTGCCAGCAGTTACTCCCCAGACCCTGAGCAGTTCTTC
many	TRBJ1-1	NA	TRBV3-1	CASSQDVGTTFF	TGTGCCAGCAGCCAAGACGTGGGTACGACTTTCTTT